These T cell receptor beta chains were read from a single sample in a study of long-term antiretroviral therapy in people with HIV. Measured with immunoSEQ multiplex PCR; TCRdb has only the in-frame clones, and not every one. The sample lists under 9,000 clones, roughly 87% seen once, with 15% to 20% in the top ten. Material: unsorted PBMCs, obtained 0.1 years after starting antiretroviral therapy. The receptors derive from a man aged 35 to 55 with HIV. Both conserved end residues are part of each CDR3. The D gene is left open where the match is weak. Some rows have no size entry. The others give once, few or many, or a class for an expanded clone.

V: TRBV6-4; J: TRBJ1-5; D: NA; size: NA; DNA: TGTGCCAGCAGTGACTCAATCGGGTTGCGGCAGCCCCAGCATTTT; CDR3: CASSDSIGLRQPQHF
V: TRBV5-1; J: TRBJ2-5; D: TRBD1; size: NA; DNA: TGCGCCAGCACCGAAACAGGGGGCGGAGAGACCCAGTACTTC; CDR3: CASTETGGGETQYF
V: TRBV10-3; J: TRBJ2-7; D: NA; size: once; DNA: TGTGCCATCAGTGAGTCGTCCTACGAGCAGTACTTC; CDR3: CAISESSYEQYF
V: TRBV10-2; J: TRBJ1-2; D: TRBD1; size: NA; DNA: TGCGCCAGCAGTAGTGGGGCGACAGGGGGCGGGTCATATGGCTACACCTTC; CDR3: CASSSGATGGGSYGYTF
V: TRBV5-6; J: TRBJ2-2; D: NA; size: NA; DNA: TGTGCCAGCAGCCTACCGGGACGGAGGAACACCGGGGAGCTGTTTTTT; CDR3: CASSLPGRRNTGELFF
V: TRBV6-5; J: TRBJ1-1; D: NA; size: NA; DNA: TGTGCCAGCAGTTATGGGCGGGGGCGGGTCACTGAAGCTTTCTTT; CDR3: CASSYGRGRVTEAFF
V: TRBV27; J: TRBJ2-1; D: TRBD2; size: NA; DNA: TGTGCCAGCAGTGACGTTTTGACGGGGGGGCCCGGTGAGCAGTTCTTC; CDR3: CASSDVLTGGPGEQFF
V: TRBV7-2; J: TRBJ1-3; D: NA; size: NA; DNA: TGTGCCAGCAGCTTAAACATTCGGCCCTGGAGCACCATATATTTT; CDR3: CASSLNIRPWSTIYF
V: TRBV6-6; J: TRBJ1-3; D: NA; size: NA; DNA: TGTGCCAGCACCCTCGACAAAGCCAGCAACACCATATATTTT; CDR3: CASTLDKASNTIYF
V: TRBV6-1; J: TRBJ2-1; D: NA; size: NA; DNA: TGTGCCAGCAGAAAAGCAGGGCCGTCCTACAATGAGCAGTTCTTC; CDR3: CASRKAGPSYNEQFF
V: TRBV30; J: TRBJ2-7; D: NA; size: NA; DNA: TGTGCCTGGGGTCGGACAGCCTACGAGCAGTACTTC; CDR3: CAWGRTAYEQYF
V: TRBV7-8; J: TRBJ1-3; D: NA; size: NA; DNA: TGTGCCAGCAGCTTAGCGGGGGGGTCCGGAAACACCATATATTTT; CDR3: CASSLAGGSGNTIYF
V: TRBV28; J: TRBJ2-1; D: NA; size: NA; DNA: TGTGCCACCGGGGTCATCCCGAACTCTGAGCAGTTCTTC; CDR3: CATGVIPNSEQFF
V: TRBV2; J: TRBJ1-1; D: NA; size: once; DNA: TGTGCCCTCCAACAGGGAGAGGCTGAAGCTTTCTTT; CDR3: CALQQGEAEAFF
V: TRBV5-5; J: TRBJ1-6; D: NA; size: NA; DNA: TGTGCCAGCAGCTTGGGGGTTCGGAATTCACCCCTCCACTTT; CDR3: CASSLGVRNSPLHF